This T cell receptor (beta chain) was captured in a study of shared clonotypes between healthy human individuals. Across the whole study: Two female and a few male donors aged 18 to 49 were enrolled.

Some clones are missing from TCRdb's copy, which holds only in-frame ones; the method was immunoSEQ multiplex PCR. The sample carries about 2,100,000 clones, roughly 91% recorded once. Whole-study results and caveats: Clonotypes not shared had lower generation probabilities than those common to all four donors. At large depth, rarefaction still showed sorted-subset sequencing to be incomplete. Larger estimated richness was generally seen in naive subsets than in memory subsets.

With regard to this clone: Its specificity is unknown.

V shed 0 bases and J shed 10 bases, with 19 bases lying between them. The CDR3 runs 15 residues. Per germline, CDR1 GTSNPN and CDR2 SVGIG (reference sequence). Terminally differentiated effector memory CD45RA+ cells were excluded from the naive CD8 cells, which were CD45RO-negative and positively selected for CCR7. The chain carries TRBV30 and TRBJ2-1; D remains unclear. The sequenced material came from naive CD8+ T cells from PBMCs. This receptor was identified in a man aged 18-30 years in good health. Some clones in this sample may be carry-over from other donors' samples. This chain's CDR3 is CAWSVDGSTSTEQFF. The CDR3 bases are TGTGCCTGGAGTGTAGACGGATCCACATCGACAGAGCAGTTCTTC. The entire variable domain, with the rest obtained from reference TRBV30 and TRBJ2-1, is as follows: SQTIHQWPATLVQPVGSPLSLECTVEGTSNPNLYWYRQAAGRGLQLLFYSVGIGQISSEVPQNLSASRPQDRQFILSSKKLLLSDSGFYLCAWSVDGSTSTEQFFGPGTRLTVL.